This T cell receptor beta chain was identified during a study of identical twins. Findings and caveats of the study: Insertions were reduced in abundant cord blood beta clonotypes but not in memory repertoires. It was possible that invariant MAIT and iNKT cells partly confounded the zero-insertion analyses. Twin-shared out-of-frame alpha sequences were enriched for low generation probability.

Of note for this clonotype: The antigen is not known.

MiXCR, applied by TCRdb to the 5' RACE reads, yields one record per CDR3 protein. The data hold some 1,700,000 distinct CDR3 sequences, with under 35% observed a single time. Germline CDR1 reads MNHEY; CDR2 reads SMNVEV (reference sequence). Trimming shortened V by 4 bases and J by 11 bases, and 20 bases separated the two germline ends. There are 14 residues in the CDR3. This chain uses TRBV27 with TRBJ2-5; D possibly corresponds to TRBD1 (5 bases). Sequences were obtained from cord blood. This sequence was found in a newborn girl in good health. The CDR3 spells CASSWGLGNNEQYF. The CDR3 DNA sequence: TGTGCCAGCAGTTGGGGCCTAGGAAACAATGAGCAGTACTTC.